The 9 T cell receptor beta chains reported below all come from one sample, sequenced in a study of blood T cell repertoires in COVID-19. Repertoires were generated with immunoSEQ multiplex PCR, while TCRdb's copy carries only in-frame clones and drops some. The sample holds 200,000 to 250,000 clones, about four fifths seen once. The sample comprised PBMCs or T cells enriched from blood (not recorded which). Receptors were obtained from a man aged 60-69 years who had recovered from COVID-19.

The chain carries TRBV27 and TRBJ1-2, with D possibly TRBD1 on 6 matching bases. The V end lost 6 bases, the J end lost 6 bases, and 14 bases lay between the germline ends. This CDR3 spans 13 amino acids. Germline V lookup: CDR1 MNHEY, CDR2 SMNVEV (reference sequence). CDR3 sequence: CASRFRDTNGYTF. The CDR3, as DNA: TGTGCCAGCAGGTTCCGGGACACCAATGGCTACACCTTC.

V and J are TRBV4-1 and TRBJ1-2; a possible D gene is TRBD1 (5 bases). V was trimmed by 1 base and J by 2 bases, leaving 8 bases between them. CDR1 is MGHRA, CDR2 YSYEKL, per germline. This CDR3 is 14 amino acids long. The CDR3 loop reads CASSQGGDNYGYTF. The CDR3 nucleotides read TGCGCCAGCAGCCAAGGCGGGGACAACTATGGCTACACCTTC.

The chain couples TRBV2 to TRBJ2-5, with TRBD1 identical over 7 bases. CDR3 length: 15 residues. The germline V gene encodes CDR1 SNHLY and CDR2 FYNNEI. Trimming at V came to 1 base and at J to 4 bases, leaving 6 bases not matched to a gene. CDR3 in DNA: TGTGCCAGCAGTGAAGACAGGGGATTTTTAGAGACCCAGTACTTC. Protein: CASSEDRGFLETQYF. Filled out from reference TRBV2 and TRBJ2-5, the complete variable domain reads EPEVTQTPSHQVTQMGQEVILRCVPISNHLYFYWYRQILGQKVEFLVSFYNNEISEKSEIFDDQFSVERPDGSNFTLKIRSTKLEDSAMYFCASSEDRGFLETQYFGPGTRLLVL.

CDR3 sequence (DNA): TGTGCCAGCTCACCACAGCGGGGGGAACGTGAGCAGTTCTTC. Amino acids: CASSPQRGEREQFF. The V and J genes are TRBV18 and TRBJ2-1; 9 bases line up with TRBD2. Trimming took 1 base from V and 9 from J; bases not matched to a gene: 4. Germline V gives CDR1 KGHSH, CDR2 LQKENI. This CDR3 region has 14 residues.

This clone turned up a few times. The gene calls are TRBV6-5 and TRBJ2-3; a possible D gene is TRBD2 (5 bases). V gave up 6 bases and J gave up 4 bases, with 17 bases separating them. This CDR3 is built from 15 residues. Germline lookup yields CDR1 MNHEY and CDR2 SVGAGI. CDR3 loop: CASSREGIIPDTQYF. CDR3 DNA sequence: TGTGCCAGCAGCCGGGAAGGCATTATACCAGATACGCAGTATTTT.

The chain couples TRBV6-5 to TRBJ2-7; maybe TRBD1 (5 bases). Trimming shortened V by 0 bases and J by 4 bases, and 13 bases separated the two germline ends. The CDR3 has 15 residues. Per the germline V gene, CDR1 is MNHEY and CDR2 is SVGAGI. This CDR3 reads CASSYSGRVKYEQYF. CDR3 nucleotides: TGTGCCAGCAGTTACTCAGGCAGGGTGAAATACGAGCAGTACTTC.

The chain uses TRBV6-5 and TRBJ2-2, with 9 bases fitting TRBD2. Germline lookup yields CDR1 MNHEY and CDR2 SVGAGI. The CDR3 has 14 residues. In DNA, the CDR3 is TGTGCAAGTGAGCGGGGGGCAAACACCGGGGAGCTGTTTTTT. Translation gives CASERGANTGELFF.

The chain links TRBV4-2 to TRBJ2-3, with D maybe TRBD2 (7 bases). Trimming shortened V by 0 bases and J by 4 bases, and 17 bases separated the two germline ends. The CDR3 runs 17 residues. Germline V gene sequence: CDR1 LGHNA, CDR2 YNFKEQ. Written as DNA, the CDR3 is TGTGCCAGCAGCCAAGATTCTTTTCGGGGGGCGGCAGATACGCAGTATTTT. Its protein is CASSQDSFRGAADTQYF.

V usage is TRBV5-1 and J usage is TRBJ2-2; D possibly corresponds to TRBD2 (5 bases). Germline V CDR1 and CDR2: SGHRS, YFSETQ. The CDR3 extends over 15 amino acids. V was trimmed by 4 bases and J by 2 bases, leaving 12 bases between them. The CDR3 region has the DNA TGCGCCAGCAGCCCCGGGATGACTAACACCGGGGAGCTGTTTTTT. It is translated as CASSPGMTNTGELFF.